This TCR beta chain was recovered during a study of vaccination and CD4 T cells after COVID-19. At the level of the study: Convalescent cases consisted of six males and four females, of whom two were Hispanic.

This clonotype was picked up a small number of times. What it binds is not known. Germline CDR1 KGHDR, CDR2 SFDVKD. V dropped 3 bases and J dropped 7; count of bases not matched to a gene: 3. CDR3 length: 16 amino acids. Whole-study findings and limits: A nonsignificant median increase from approximately 21 to 40 SARS-CoV-2-reactive clonotypes was observed.

Cultured CD4+ T-cell DNA underwent Oncomine TCR Beta short-read sequencing. TCRdb itself ran the PCR reads through MiXCR, one entry per CDR3 protein. The sample lists over 8,000 distinct CDR3 sequences, around a quarter occurring once. Noted treatment: roughly nine-day PBMC culture with coronavirus spike peptide pools or control peptides (ViraFEST assay). T cells were expanded with peptide pools, and expanded clonotypes were identified by TCR sequencing. The sequenced sample was CD4+ T cells from blood, cultured in vitro, obtained before SARS-CoV-2 vaccination. This sequence was found in a human donor who received a COVID-19 vaccine. The rearrangement joins TRBV24-1 to TRBJ2-2; 14 nucleotides line up with TRBD2. In nucleotides, the CDR3 is TGTGCCACCAGTGATCAGGGACTAGCGGGGGTCGGGGAGCTGTTTTTT. It yields the protein CATSDQGLAGVGELFF.